This TCR beta chain was found in a study of PD-1 blockade in classical Hodgkin lymphoma. Clones were sequenced by immunoSEQ multiplex PCR, and TCRdb holds only the in-frame ones, with some missing. This table holds around 15,000 clones, about 89% found once. This clone was seen a few times. Its matching antigen is unknown. Time point defined: cycle 4 day 1 (C4D1), after 6 weeks of nivolumab. Each patient relapsed following autologous stem cell transplantation, and prior brentuximab vedotin exposure differed. The CD8+ T cells came from thawed PBMCs through magnetic negative selection. Study-wide results and limits: Newly diagnosed patients and complete responders had comparable diversity at baseline.

The CDR3 sequence is 16 residues long. Germline V gene lookup returns CDR1 MNHEY and CDR2 SMNVEV (reference sequence). The V gene lost 2 bases and the J gene lost 7 bases, with 17 bases spanning the gap. This clonotype was sampled from a human donor with classical Hodgkin lymphoma. The material was CD8+ T cells from blood, obtained before the fourth cycle of nivolumab. The chain is built from TRBV27 and TRBJ1-4; the D gene is possibly TRBD1 (5 bases). CDR3 region: CASSLSFPQGSEKLFF. The CDR3, as DNA: TGTGCCAGCAGTTTAAGCTTTCCCCAGGGTAGTGAAAAACTGTTTTTT.